These T cell receptor beta chains were read from a single sample in a study of cytomegalovirus exposure and HLA in healthy donors. Sequencing used immunoSEQ multiplex PCR; TCRdb keeps in-frame clones, though not all of them. The data show around 200,000 clones, with roughly 72% seen just once and approximately 2.2% held by the top ten. The sample taken for sequencing was PBMCs. The source of these receptors is a woman in her thirties in good health and CMV-seropositive. Each CDR3 is given with its conserved first and last residue. The D gene is left open where the match is weak. Size tells how often a clone was seen (once, few, many) or the class of an expanded clone, and some rows leave it out.

clone size	V gene	J gene	D gene	CDR3 protein	CDR3 DNA
few	TRBV13	TRBJ2-1	-	CASSSLEQSSYNEQFF	TGTGCCAGCAGCTCGTTGGAACAGAGCTCCTACAATGAGCAGTTCTTC
-	TRBV12-5	TRBJ1-1	-	CASGLDSYTEAFF	TGTGCTAGTGGTTTGGACAGTTACACTGAAGCTTTCTTT
few	TRBV7-9	TRBJ2-2	-	CASSSSRDIFYGRGELFF	TGTGCCAGCAGCTCGTCCCGGGACATTTTCTACGGAAGAGGGGAGCTGTTTTTT
-	TRBV14	TRBJ1-6	-	CASSQGTVSPLHF	TGTGCCAGCAGCCAAGGGACAGTGTCACCCCTCCACTTT
few	TRBV19	TRBJ2-7	TRBD1	CASSYRLDRGVYEQYF	TGTGCCAGTAGTTATCGCCTGGACAGGGGAGTTTACGAGCAGTACTTC
-	TRBV6-1	TRBJ1-5	-	CASGTQKSGPQHF	TGTGCCAGCGGGACACAAAAATCTGGGCCCCAGCATTTT
once	TRBV5-4	TRBJ2-2	TRBD2	CASSFSGGASRELFF	TGTGCCAGCAGCTTTAGCGGGGGGGCCTCCCGGGAGCTGTTTTTT
-	TRBV5-5	TRBJ2-3	TRBD1	CASSRGLRTDTQYF	TGTGCCAGCAGCAGGGGGCTGAGGACAGATACGCAGTATTTT
-	TRBV6-5	TRBJ1-1	-	CASSYPGTMNTEAFF	TGTGCCAGCAGTTACCCTGGGACAATGAACACTGAAGCTTTCTTT
-	TRBV4-1	TRBJ1-1	-	CASSQNTGGGAFF	TGCGCCAGCAGCCAAAATACAGGTGGAGGGGCTTTCTTT
few	TRBV4-3	TRBJ1-5	-	CASSQDQGAGQPQHF	TGCGCCAGCAGCCAAGACCAAGGGGCTGGGCAGCCCCAGCATTTT
-	TRBV11-2	TRBJ1-2	-	CASSLGPGNYGYTF	TGTGCCAGCAGCTTAGGGCCGGGGAACTATGGCTACACCTTC
-	TRBV28	TRBJ2-5	TRBD2	CASTLGGAMGETQYF	TGTGCCAGCACCCTCGGGGGGGCGATGGGGGAGACCCAGTACTTC
once	TRBV19	TRBJ1-1	-	CASSTNRDTEAFF	TGTGCCAGTAGTACAAATCGCGACACTGAAGCTTTCTTT
few	TRBV5-4	TRBJ2-5	TRBD2	CASSSQGGRAYETQYF	TGTGCCAGCAGCTCCCAAGGCGGGAGGGCTTATGAGACCCAGTACTTC
-	TRBV11-2	TRBJ1-2	-	CASSLDRDSLKGGYTF	TGTGCCAGCAGCTTAGATCGCGACAGTCTTAAAGGGGGCTACACCTTC
few	TRBV25-1	TRBJ1-2	-	CATATAGYYGYTF	TGTGCCACCGCCACCGCGGGTTACTATGGCTACACCTTC
once	TRBV10-3	TRBJ1-2	-	CAISVRGANYGYTF	TGTGCCATCAGTGTCAGGGGAGCTAACTATGGCTACACCTTC
-	TRBV5-1	TRBJ2-5	TRBD2	CASSGLATQETQYF	TGCGCCAGCAGCGGACTAGCTACCCAAGAGACCCAGTACTTC
-	TRBV6-5	TRBJ1-4	-	CASSYFGGRGEGKLFF	TGTGCCAGCAGTTACTTCGGGGGTAGAGGAGAAGGAAAACTGTTTTTT
-	TRBV6-1	TRBJ1-2	-	CASSEMQWGYTF	TGTGCCAGCAGTGAGATGCAGTGGGGCTACACCTTC
-	TRBV19	TRBJ1-2	-	CASSIGILQAGYTF	TGTGCCAGTAGTATCGGAATCCTTCAGGCTGGCTACACCTTC
-	TRBV1	TRBJ2-1	-	CTSSRLAGGWSYNEQFF	TGCACCAGCAGCCGACTAGCGGGGGGGTGGTCCTACAATGAGCAGTTCTTC
-	TRBV29-1	TRBJ2-3	TRBD1	CSVEALGQVSTDTQYF	TGCAGCGTTGAAGCCTTAGGACAGGTCAGCACAGATACGCAGTATTTT
-	TRBV4-1	TRBJ1-3	-	CASSLWEGSNSGNTIYF	TGCGCCAGCAGCCTCTGGGAGGGGTCGAACTCTGGAAACACCATATATTTT
few	TRBV5-1	TRBJ2-3	-	CASSLASPRGTDTQYF	TGCGCCAGCAGCTTGGCTTCACCCCGGGGCACAGATACGCAGTATTTT
-	TRBV30	TRBJ2-5	-	CAWSGGGGGQETQYF	TGTGCCTGGAGTGGGGGAGGGGGTGGCCAAGAGACCCAGTACTTC
-	TRBV25-1	TRBJ2-5	-	CASSETQVQETQYF	TGTGCCAGCAGTGAAACCCAGGTCCAAGAGACCCAGTACTTC
-	TRBV4-1	TRBJ1-1	TRBD1	CASSPPGTAGAFF	TGCGCCAGCAGCCCGCCCGGGACAGCCGGCGCTTTCTTT
-	TRBV28	TRBJ1-1	-	CASSSRGPGTEAFF	TGTGCCAGCAGTTCCAGGGGTCCCGGCACTGAAGCTTTCTTT
once	TRBV7-9	TRBJ2-7	-	CASSFSGLAPYEQYF	TGTGCCAGCAGCTTTTCTGGACTGGCACCCTACGAGCAGTACTTC
-	TRBV27	TRBJ1-6	TRBD1	CASSSDRGNNSPLHF	TGTGCCAGCAGTTCGGACAGGGGGAATAATTCACCCCTCCACTTT
-	TRBV6-1	TRBJ1-2	-	CASSEDMAGRNYGYTF	TGTGCCAGCAGTGAAGATATGGCAGGGCGCAACTATGGCTACACCTTC
-	TRBV20-1	TRBJ1-2	-	CSARGRGYTF	TGCAGTGCTAGAGGCAGGGGCTACACCTTC
-	TRBV19	TRBJ1-1	TRBD1	CASSRDRGWTEAFF	TGTGCCAGTAGTCGTGACAGGGGGTGGACTGAAGCTTTCTTT
-	TRBV11-3	TRBJ2-5	-	CASSSGQQETQYF	TGTGCCAGCAGCTCCGGACAGCAAGAGACCCAGTACTTC
once	TRBV6-1	TRBJ1-2	-	CASSEISGVTGYTF	TGTGCCAGCAGTGAGATAAGCGGGGTCACAGGCTACACCTTC
-	TRBV6-5	TRBJ1-2	TRBD1	CASRSGTGDGYTF	TGTGCCAGCAGAAGCGGGACAGGGGACGGCTACACCTTC
-	TRBV30	TRBJ1-3	-	CASHGGSGNTIYF	TGTGCCTCACATGGAGGCTCTGGAAACACCATATATTTT
once	TRBV5-1	TRBJ2-3	-	CASSLDSMTSTDTQYF	TGCGCCAGCAGCTTGGACTCCATGACTAGCACAGATACGCAGTATTTT
-	TRBV4-3	TRBJ2-5	-	CASSQDTRGETQYF	TGCGCCAGCAGCCAAGACACCCGAGGGGAGACCCAGTACTTC
once	TRBV29-1	TRBJ2-3	-	CSVVGQGRTDTQYF	TGCAGCGTTGTAGGGCAGGGTAGGACAGATACGCAGTATTTT
-	TRBV6-5	TRBJ2-1	TRBD1	CASSYSTGGREFF	TGTGCCAGCAGTTACTCAACAGGGGGTAGGGAGTTCTTC
few	TRBV30	TRBJ2-1	-	CAWSVRRGNEQFF	TGTGCCTGGAGTGTAAGGAGAGGCAATGAGCAGTTCTTC
-	TRBV28	TRBJ2-3	-	CASREQGGGDTQYF	TGTGCCAGCAGGGAACAGGGGGGGGGAGATACGCAGTATTTT
once	TRBV7-2	TRBJ2-1	TRBD2	CASTFSGRASYNEQFF	TGTGCCAGCACCTTTAGCGGGAGGGCGTCCTACAATGAGCAGTTCTTC
-	TRBV7-9	TRBJ2-7	TRBD2	CASSLTGGANYEQYF	TGTGCCAGCAGCTTAACGGGAGGGGCAAACTACGAGCAGTACTTC
few	TRBV9	TRBJ1-2	-	CASSVGGGSNYGYTF	TGTGCCAGCAGCGTAGGTGGAGGATCTAACTATGGCTACACCTTC
-	TRBV10-1	TRBJ2-1	-	CASSEFNSPLSYNEQFF	TGCGCCAGCAGTGAGTTTAACAGCCCCCTCTCCTACAATGAGCAGTTCTTC
once	TRBV4-1	TRBJ2-1	-	CASSQVGRRDEQFF	TGCGCCAGCAGCCAGGTGGGCCGACGCGATGAGCAGTTCTTC
-	TRBV5-6	TRBJ2-6	-	CASSLLNPGANVLTF	TGTGCCAGCAGCTTGCTTAATCCTGGGGCCAACGTCCTGACTTTC
-	TRBV6-1	TRBJ2-2	TRBD2	CASNSGRSIGELFF	TGTGCCAGCAATAGCGGGAGATCTATCGGGGAGCTGTTTTTT
many	TRBV4-3	TRBJ1-1	-	CASSQVVRVPEAFF	TGCGCCAGCAGCCAAGTTGTCAGGGTACCTGAAGCTTTCTTT
-	TRBV6-6	TRBJ1-2	-	CASTSPPGGGYTF	TGTGCCAGCACCTCCCCCCCGGGGGGAGGCTACACCTTC